These T cell receptor beta chains were read from a single sample in a study of shared clonotypes between healthy human individuals. TCRdb's copy holds only in-frame clones and misses some; the assay was immunoSEQ multiplex PCR. The sample includes roughly 2 million clones, around 95% of them seen just once. The sample consisted of naive CD4+ T cells sorted from blood. The source is a young man in good health. Both conserved end residues are part of each CDR3. D genes are given only for firm matches. Expanded clones are given a class, and other clones once, few, many or no size at all.

v_gene	j_gene	d_gene	abundance	CDR3aa	CDR3nt
TRBV2	TRBJ1-1	TRBD1	once	CASSAPGTGSRAFF	TGTGCCAGCAGTGCCCCAGGGACAGGGAGTCGAGCTTTCTTT
TRBV27	TRBJ1-5	TRBD1	-	CASSLGTGVGQPQHF	TGTGCCAGCAGTCTCGGGACAGGCGTAGGGCAGCCCCAGCATTTT
TRBV7-9	TRBJ1-2	TRBD1	-	CASSSDRGVVANYGYTF	TGTGCCAGCAGCTCCGACAGGGGAGTCGTTGCGAACTATGGCTACACCTTC
TRBV7-9	TRBJ2-7	-	-	CASSLEIGGSRNEQYF	TGTGCCAGCAGCTTAGAGATCGGGGGATCGAGGAACGAGCAGTACTTC
TRBV28	TRBJ1-6	-	once	CASSLGGRSPLHF	TGTGCCAGCAGTTTGGGGGGCCGTTCACCCCTCCACTTT
TRBV6-5	TRBJ1-2	-	-	CASSHPLRTGYTF	TGTGCCAGCAGCCATCCTCTTCGAACTGGCTACACCTTC
TRBV5-1	TRBJ1-1	-	-	CASSLRGNTEAFF	TGCGCCAGCAGCTTACGCGGGAACACTGAAGCTTTCTTT
TRBV27	TRBJ2-7	TRBD1	-	CASSTRDSSYEQYF	TGTGCCAGCAGTACTCGGGACAGCAGCTACGAGCAGTACTTC
TRBV4-3	TRBJ2-3	-	once	CASSHQGAGVDTQYF	TGCGCCAGCAGCCATCAGGGGGCGGGGGTAGATACGCAGTATTTT
TRBV28	TRBJ1-5	-	-	CASGGVSNQPQHF	TGTGCCAGCGGAGGCGTGAGCAATCAGCCCCAGCATTTT
TRBV4-1	TRBJ2-1	-	-	CASSQEFPAGAMGNYNEQFF	TGCGCCAGCAGCCAAGAATTTCCGGCCGGAGCAATGGGTAACTACAATGAGCAGTTCTTC
TRBV11-1	TRBJ2-2	-	-	CASSPRAGNTGELFF	TGTGCCAGCAGCCCCCGCGCAGGGAACACCGGGGAGCTGTTTTTT
TRBV15	TRBJ1-6	-	-	CATSFEGIASPLHF	TGTGCCACCAGCTTCGAAGGGATCGCTTCACCCCTCCACTTT
TRBV30	TRBJ1-3	-	-	CAWSPGVGSGDTIYF	TGTGCCTGGAGTCCGGGGGTCGGTTCTGGCGACACCATATATTTT
TRBV2	TRBJ1-5	TRBD1	-	CASSEDGTGNQPQHF	TGTGCCAGCAGTGAGGATGGGACAGGCAATCAGCCCCAGCATTTT
TRBV6-1	TRBJ2-1	TRBD2	-	CASRAGLAGNNEQFF	TGTGCCAGCAGAGCGGGACTAGCGGGTAACAATGAGCAGTTCTTC
TRBV18	TRBJ1-2	-	-	CASSSGAPNYGYTF	TGTGCCAGCTCGTCGGGGGCCCCTAACTATGGCTACACCTTC
TRBV18	TRBJ2-7	-	few	CASSPRVGEQYF	TGTGCCAGCTCACCACGGGTGGGCGAGCAGTACTTC
TRBV5-4	TRBJ2-3	TRBD2	-	CASSLELAGGADTQYF	TGTGCCAGCAGCTTGGAACTAGCGGGAGGAGCAGATACGCAGTATTTT
TRBV6-1	TRBJ2-5	TRBD1	once	CASTQGQGRQETQYF	TGTGCCAGCACTCAGGGACAGGGGCGACAAGAGACCCAGTACTTC
TRBV28	TRBJ1-5	-	-	CASNLGGVHSNQPQHF	TGTGCCAGCAACCTAGGAGGGGTACATAGCAATCAGCCCCAGCATTTT
TRBV5-1	TRBJ2-7	TRBD2	-	CASSRASGDYEQYF	TGCGCCAGCAGTCGCGCTAGCGGGGACTACGAGCAGTACTTC
TRBV6-5	TRBJ2-3	TRBD2	-	CASSPGTSGRNTQYF	TGTGCCAGCAGCCCCGGGACTAGCGGGAGAAATACGCAGTATTTT
TRBV2	TRBJ1-2	-	-	CASSPSVRQYGYTF	TGTGCCAGCAGTCCGTCAGTTCGACAGTATGGCTACACCTTC
TRBV29-1	TRBJ1-1	-	-	CSVSGVGMNTEAFF	TGCAGCGTATCAGGGGTTGGGATGAACACTGAAGCTTTCTTT
TRBV18	TRBJ1-2	TRBD1	-	CASSPRDSYGYTF	TGTGCCAGCTCACCTCGGGACAGCTATGGCTACACCTTC
TRBV5-1	TRBJ2-1	-	-	CASSPDIYNEQFF	TGCGCCAGCAGCCCAGACATCTACAATGAGCAGTTCTTC
TRBV4-2	TRBJ1-2	-	-	CASSQPTGQAVYGYTF	TGTGCCAGCAGCCAACCCACAGGGCAGGCTGTATATGGCTACACCTTC
TRBV7-2	TRBJ2-3	-	-	CASSLEVWGTDTQYF	TGTGCCAGCAGCTTGGAGGTGTGGGGCACAGATACGCAGTATTTT
TRBV5-4	TRBJ1-1	TRBD1	-	CASSLGQGATMNTEAFF	TGTGCCAGCAGCTTAGGACAGGGCGCTACTATGAACACTGAAGCTTTCTTT
TRBV5-4	TRBJ1-4	TRBD1	-	CASHPGTAPNEKLFF	TGTGCCAGCCATCCTGGGACAGCTCCTAATGAAAAACTGTTTTTT
TRBV5-1	TRBJ2-3	TRBD2	once	CASSLTSGGITDTQYF	TGCGCCAGCAGCCTTACTAGCGGGGGGATAACAGATACGCAGTATTTT
TRBV7-8	TRBJ2-7	-	-	CASSLALGVGEQYF	TGTGCCAGCAGCTTAGCTCTGGGGGTGGGGGAGCAGTACTTC